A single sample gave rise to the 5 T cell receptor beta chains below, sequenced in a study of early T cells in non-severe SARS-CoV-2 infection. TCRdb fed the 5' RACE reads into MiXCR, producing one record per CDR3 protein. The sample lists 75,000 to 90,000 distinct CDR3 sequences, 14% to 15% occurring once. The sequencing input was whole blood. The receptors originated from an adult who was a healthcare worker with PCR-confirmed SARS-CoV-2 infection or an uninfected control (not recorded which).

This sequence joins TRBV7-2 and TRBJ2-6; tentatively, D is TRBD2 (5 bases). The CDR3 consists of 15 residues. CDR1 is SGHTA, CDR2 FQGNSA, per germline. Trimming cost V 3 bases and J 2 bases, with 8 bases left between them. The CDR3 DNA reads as TGTGCCAGCAGCTTGAGCGGACCTGGGGCCAACGTCCTGACTTTC. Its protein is CASSLSGPGANVLTF.

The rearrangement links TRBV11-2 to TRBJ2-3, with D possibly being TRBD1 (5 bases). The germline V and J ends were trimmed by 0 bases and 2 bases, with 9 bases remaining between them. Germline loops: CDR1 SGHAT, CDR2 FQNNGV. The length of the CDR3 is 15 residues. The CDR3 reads CASSLDQGLTDTQYF. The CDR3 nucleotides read TGTGCCAGCAGCTTAGACCAGGGCCTCACAGATACGCAGTATTTT.

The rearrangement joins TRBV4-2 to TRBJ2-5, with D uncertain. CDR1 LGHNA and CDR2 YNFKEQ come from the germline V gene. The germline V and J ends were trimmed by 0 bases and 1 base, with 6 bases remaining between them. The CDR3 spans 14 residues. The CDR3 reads CASSQEMGQETQYF. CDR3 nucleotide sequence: TGTGCCAGCAGCCAAGAAATGGGCCAAGAGACCCAGTACTTC.

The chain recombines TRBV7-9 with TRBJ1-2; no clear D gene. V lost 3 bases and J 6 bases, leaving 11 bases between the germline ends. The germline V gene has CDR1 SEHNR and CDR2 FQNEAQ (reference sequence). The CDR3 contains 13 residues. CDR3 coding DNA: TGTGCCAGCAGCTTCCCGAGTTCGGATGGCTACACCTTC. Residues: CASSFPSSDGYTF. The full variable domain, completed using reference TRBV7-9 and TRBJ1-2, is DTGVSQNPRHKITKRGQNVTFRCDPISEHNRLYWYRQTLGQGPEFLTYFQNEAQLEKSRLLSDRFSAERPKGSFSTLEIQRTEQGDSAMYLCASSFPSSDGYTFGSGTRLTVV.

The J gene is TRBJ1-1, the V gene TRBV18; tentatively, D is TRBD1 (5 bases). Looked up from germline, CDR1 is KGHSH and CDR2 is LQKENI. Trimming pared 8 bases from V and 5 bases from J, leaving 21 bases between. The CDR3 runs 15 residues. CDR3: CASTQPRGFRTEAFF. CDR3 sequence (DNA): TGTGCCAGCACCCAACCCCGGGGGTTTCGAACTGAAGCTTTCTTT.